Below, one T cell receptor (beta chain) is given with its context. The assay was immunoSEQ multiplex PCR, and TCRdb's table has in-frame clones only and misses some. The sample records some 360,000 clones, roughly 90% being singletons. This record belongs to a study of blood T cell repertoires in COVID-19. Whole-study context: PBMCs, B-cell-depleted T cells, or T cells were the source of the cDNA or gDNA that made up the material.

Participants were placed into cohorts based on the clinical history they reported. In germline, CDR1 is PRHDT, CDR2 FYEKMQ (reference sequence). This CDR3 comprises 15 residues. Losses at the gene ends were 5 bases for V and 3 bases for J; bases not matched to a gene: 5. The TCR comes from a woman aged 25 to 45 who had been exposed to COVID-19. The chain has TRBV13 and TRBJ2-7; 12 bases fit TRBD2. The sequenced material came from PBMCs or T cells enriched from blood (not recorded which). The CDR3 DNA follows: TGTGCCAGCAGCGGTTCTAGCGGGAGGGACTACGAGCAGTACTTC. This translates into CASSGSSGRDYEQYF.